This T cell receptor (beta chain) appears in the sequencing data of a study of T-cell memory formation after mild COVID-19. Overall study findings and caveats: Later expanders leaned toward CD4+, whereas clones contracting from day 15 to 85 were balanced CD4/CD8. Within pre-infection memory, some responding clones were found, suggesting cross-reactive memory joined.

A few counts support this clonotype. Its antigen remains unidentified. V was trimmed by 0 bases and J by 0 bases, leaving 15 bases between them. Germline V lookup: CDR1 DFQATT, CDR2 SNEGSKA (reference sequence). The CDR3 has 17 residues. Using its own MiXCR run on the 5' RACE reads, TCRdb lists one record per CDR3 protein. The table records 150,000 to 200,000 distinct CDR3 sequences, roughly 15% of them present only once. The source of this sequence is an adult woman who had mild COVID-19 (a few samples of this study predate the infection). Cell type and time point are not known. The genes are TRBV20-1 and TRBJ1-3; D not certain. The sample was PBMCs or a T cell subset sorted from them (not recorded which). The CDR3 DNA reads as TGCAGTGCTAGAGATCAAGCCTTGGGCGGCTCTGGAAACACCATATATTTT. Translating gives CSARDQALGGSGNTIYF.